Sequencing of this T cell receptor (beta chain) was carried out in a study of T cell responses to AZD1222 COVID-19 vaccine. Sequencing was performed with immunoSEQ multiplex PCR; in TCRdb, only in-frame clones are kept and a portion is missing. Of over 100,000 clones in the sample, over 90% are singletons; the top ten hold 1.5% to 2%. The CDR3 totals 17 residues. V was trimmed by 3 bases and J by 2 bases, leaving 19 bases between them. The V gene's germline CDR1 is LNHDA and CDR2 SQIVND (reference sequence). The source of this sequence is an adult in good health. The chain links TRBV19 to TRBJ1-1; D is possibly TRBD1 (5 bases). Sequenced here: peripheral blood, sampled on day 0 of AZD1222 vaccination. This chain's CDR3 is CASSMVGGDSINTEAFF. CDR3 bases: TGTGCCAGTAGTATGGTTGGGGGAGACAGCATAAACACTGAAGCTTTCTTT.